This T cell receptor (beta chain) was obtained from a study of cytotoxic CD8 clonotypes in ibrutinib-treated CLL. Looking at the study overall: Patients gave response samples after a median around twelve months of treatment, range 6 to 36. A mean of about 240,000 productive templates and more than 75,000 productive rearrangements was obtained per sample.

Overall study findings and caveats: Among the clonotypes, public ones were uncommon and contracted or held stable on treatment.

Sequencing sought depths of 1 in 200,000 to 1 in 1 million T cells. TCRdb's copy holds only in-frame clones and misses some; the assay was immunoSEQ multiplex PCR. The data contain approximately 80,000 clones, more than 70% of them singletons. Turning to this clone: Its antigen remains unknown.

The CDR3 runs to 14 residues. V shed 7 bases, J shed 7 bases, and the junction held 8 bases outside the gene matches. From germline, CDR1 is SEHNR and CDR2 FQNEAQ (reference sequence). This material consisted of PBMCs, taken before ibrutinib treatment. This TCR came from a human donor with chronic lymphocytic leukemia. The chain uses TRBV7-9 and TRBJ1-4; 8 nucleotides agree with TRBD1. The chain's CDR3 is CASTKDRAGEKLFF. In nucleotides, the CDR3 is TGTGCCAGCACCAAGGACAGGGCTGGTGAAAAACTGTTTTTT.